The TCR beta chain described here comes from a study of T cells in Graves' hyperthyroidism and ophthalmopathy. Study background: The blood sample was taken at first diagnosis, before treatment began. Regarding the study as a whole: The model made its ophthalmopathy prediction, and onset followed a median approximately six months later. Stable hyperthyroidism was separated from ophthalmopathy by a model based on 13 V-J features.

In regard to this clonotype: The antigen is undetermined.

There are 15 residues in the CDR3. V lost 5 bases, J lost 7 bases, and 9 bases stayed unmatched. Germline V lookup: CDR1 SEHNR, CDR2 FQNEAQ (reference sequence). Researchers took RNA transcripts and amplified the TCR beta CDR3 regions from them. The study used the HTBI primer set for a first-round RT-PCR of the TCR CDR3. MiXCR was run by TCRdb on the multiplex PCR reads, yielding one entry per CDR3 protein. The sample shows around 60,000 distinct CDR3 sequences, about 49% of them seen only once. Sequenced input: blood. The TCR comes from a woman in her twenties or thirties with Graves' ophthalmopathy. The rearrangement uses TRBV7-9 and TRBJ2-1, with 9 bases identical to TRBD1. The chain's CDR3 is CASSPGTGSKNEQFF. As DNA, the CDR3 is TGTGCCAGCAGCCCCGGGACAGGGTCTAAGAATGAGCAGTTCTTC.